A single sample is the source of the 25 T cell receptor beta chains below, sequenced in a study of human T cells and chemical hapten exposure. Total RNA was isolated from unfractionated whole blood. The library tagged each cDNA molecule with unique molecular identifiers. Each CDR3 protein is one row after TCRdb ran MiXCR on the reads. The sample holds around 120,000 distinct CDR3 sequences, over 7% seen once. What was sequenced was whole blood. These receptors all come from a human donor in good health. Some clones in this sample may be carry-over from other donors' samples.

The chain combines TRBV9 with TRBJ2-2; TRBD1 matches 8 bases. This CDR3 is 16 amino acids long. CDR1 SGDLS and CDR2 YYNGEE come from the germline V gene. Unmatched junction bases numbered 9, after V lost 3 bases and J lost 5 bases. CDR3 nucleotides: TGTGCCAGCAGCGGCGCTCCGGGACAGGATACCGGGGAGCTGTTTTTT. This encodes CASSGAPGQDTGELFF.

This clonotype was detected a few times. The chain employs TRBV12-3 or TRBV12-4 and TRBJ2-1, with D unclear. Trimming took 2 bases from V and 6 from J, leaving 5 bases between them. The CDR3 loop spans 12 amino acids. This chain's CDR3 is CASSLIRNEQFF. CDR3 in DNA: TGTGCCAGCAGTTTAATTCGCAATGAGCAGTTCTTC.

This clonotype has more than one count but fewer than ten. This CDR3 is CASSSYRGRRTQTTNTEAFF. The CDR3 nucleotides are TGTGCCAGCAGTTCCTACAGGGGGCGTCGCACGCAGACGACGAACACTGAAGCTTTCTTT. The V call is TRBV12-3 or TRBV12-4, the J call TRBJ1-1; 9 bases are a match to TRBD1. This CDR3 is built from 20 residues. Trimming at V came to 4 bases and at J to 1 base, leaving 19 bases not matched to a gene.

This clonotype occurred many times. This sequence joins TRBV6-6 and TRBJ2-5, with TRBD1 matching over 9 bases. The V gene's germline CDR1 is MNHNY and CDR2 SVGAGI (reference sequence). Trimming at V came to 6 bases and at J to 2 bases, leaving 4 bases not matched to a gene. CDR3 length: 14 residues. CDR3 residues: CASRVDRGQETQYF. The CDR3 coding sequence is TGTGCCAGCAGGGTGGACAGGGGACAAGAGACCCAGTACTTC.

The V call is TRBV11-2, the J call TRBJ2-1; the match to TRBD2 covers 13 bases. The CDR3 length is 16 residues. The germline V gene has CDR1 SGHAT and CDR2 FQNNGV. With V trimmed by 1 base and J by 7 bases, 4 bases remained unmatched. CDR3 protein: CASSLAGTSGVNEQFF. The CDR3 DNA follows: TGTGCCAGCAGCTTAGCTGGGACTAGCGGGGTGAATGAGCAGTTCTTC. The variable domain in full, completed from reference TRBV11-2 and TRBJ2-1, reads EAGVAQSPRYKIIEKRQSVAFWCNPISGHATLYWYQQILGQGPKLLIQFQNNGVVDDSQLPKDRFSAERLKGVDSTLKIQPAKLEDSAVYLCASSLAGTSGVNEQFFGPGTRLTVL.

This clonotype appeared many times. The chain couples TRBV12-3 or TRBV12-4 to TRBJ2-5, with a possible D match to TRBD1 (5 bases). V was shortened by 6 bases and J by 2 bases, with 10 bases between the two germline ends. The CDR3 contains 13 residues. The CDR3: CASRDTYQETQYF. The CDR3 region has the DNA TGTGCCAGCAGGGACACCTATCAAGAGACCCAGTACTTC.

This rearrangement joins TRBV5-1 to TRBJ2-5, with 8 bases aligning to TRBD1. Germline CDR1 SGHRS, CDR2 YFSETQ. This CDR3 is built from 15 residues. V lost 1 base, J lost 5 bases, and 7 bases stayed unmatched. CDR3 DNA: TGCGCCAGCAGCTTGATGACGACAGGGGTTGAGACCCAGTACTTC. As protein: CASSLMTTGVETQYF.

This clonotype came up a few times. The chain links TRBV6-5 to TRBJ1-5; 8 bases align to TRBD1. This CDR3 is built from 15 residues. The germline gives CDR1 MNHEY, CDR2 SVGAGI. The V segment lost 4 bases and the J segment 9 bases; nucleotides outside the gene matches: 11. In DNA form, the CDR3 reads TGTGCCAGCAGTTCAGGGGGCGCTCCCTCCGGGCCCCAGCATTTT. Amino acid sequence: CASSSGGAPSGPQHF.

The sample holds many counts of this clonotype. The chain joins TRBV12-3 or TRBV12-4 to TRBJ1-1, with D tentatively TRBD1 (6 bases). V lost 0 bases and J 2 bases, leaving 7 bases between the germline ends. This CDR3 contains 14 residues. CDR3 loop: CASSLAGQNTEAFF. The CDR3 region has the DNA TGTGCCAGCAGTTTAGCGGGACAAAACACTGAAGCTTTCTTT.

This clonotype was recorded a few times. V and J are TRBV10-3 and TRBJ1-1, with D uncertain. Germline CDR1 ENHRY, CDR2 SYGVKD. V lost 8 bases, J lost 0 bases, and 7 bases lay in between. The CDR3 extends over 12 amino acids. As DNA, the CDR3 is TGTGCCATCGCAGGCGTGAACACTGAAGCTTTCTTT. Translating it yields CAIAGVNTEAFF.

This clonotype has a handful of counts. The rearrangement uses TRBV5-6 and TRBJ2-1; tentative D call: TRBD2 (7 bases). V lost 4 bases, J lost 7 bases, and 18 bases lay in between. The germline V gene encodes CDR1 SGHDT and CDR2 YYEEEE. The CDR3 loop spans 15 amino acids. DNA for the CDR3: TGTGCCAGCAGCCTCCCGGGGGGCGTGGGGAATGAGCAGTTCTTC. Amino acid sequence: CASSLPGGVGNEQFF.

This rearrangement joins TRBV7-8 to TRBJ2-2; D is ambiguous. V was shortened by 1 base and J by 0 bases, with 15 bases between the two germline ends. This CDR3 is 18 amino acids long. Looked up from germline, CDR1 is SGHVS and CDR2 is FQNEAQ. CDR3 sequence reads: CASSLGRLRRTNTGELFF. The DNA for the CDR3 is TGTGCCAGCAGCTTAGGCCGGCTCAGGCGGACGAACACCGGGGAGCTGTTTTTT.

The chain links TRBV19 to TRBJ2-5, with D perhaps given as TRBD1 or TRBD2 (6 bases each). The germline V and J ends were trimmed by 4 bases and 1 base, with 13 bases remaining between them. This CDR3 is 15 amino acids long. Germline V gene data show CDR1 as LNHDA and CDR2 as SQIVND (reference sequence). For the CDR3, the DNA is TGTGCCAGTAGTACCCTTTGGGGGGCCCAAGAGACCCAGTACTTC. It translates to CASSTLWGAQETQYF.

This clonotype showed up many times. This chain connects TRBV29-1 to TRBJ2-1; D is possibly TRBD1 (5 bases). This CDR3 has 11 residues. Germline CDR1 and CDR2: SQVTM and ANQGSEA. The germline V and J ends were trimmed by 2 bases and 7 bases, with 6 bases remaining between them. The CDR3 loop reads CSVERGNEQFF. The CDR3 region has the DNA TGCAGCGTTGAAAGGGGAAATGAGCAGTTCTTC.

This chain links TRBV20-1 with TRBJ2-7; no clear D. Germline lookup yields CDR1 DFQATT and CDR2 SNEGSKA (reference sequence). V lost 1 base to trimming and J lost 0 bases, with 10 bases between them. The CDR3 covers 14 residues. The CDR3 spells CSARVDVSSYEQYF. As DNA, the CDR3 is TGCAGTGCTAGAGTGGACGTTAGCTCCTACGAGCAGTACTTC.

V gene TRBV10-3 combines with J gene TRBJ2-5; D not certain. The CDR3 is 13 amino acids. V was clipped by 0 bases and J by 5 bases, with 7 bases between them. The germline V gene has CDR1 ENHRY and CDR2 SYGVKD. The DNA of the CDR3 is TGTGCCATCAGTGAGTCGAAGGTTGAGACCCAGTACTTC. Protein: CAISESKVETQYF.

The V call is TRBV7-9, the J call TRBJ2-1, with TRBD2 as a possible D gene (6 bases). V lost 5 bases, J lost 5 bases, and 19 bases lay in between. The CDR3 length is 16 residues. The germline CDR1 and CDR2 sequences are SEHNR and FQNEAQ (reference sequence). The CDR3 spells CASSPGNSGFNNEQFF. The CDR3 DNA sequence: TGTGCCAGCAGCCCCGGAAATAGCGGATTTAACAATGAGCAGTTCTTC.

The V gene is TRBV27, the J gene TRBJ1-2; D is unclear. The CDR3 is 13 residues long. V lost 6 bases to trimming and J lost 4 bases, with 12 bases between them. Looked up from germline, CDR1 is MNHEY and CDR2 is SMNVEV (reference sequence). CDR3 bases: TGTGCCAGCAGGGTCGGGTCGGGCTATGGCTACACCTTC. Its protein product is CASRVGSGYGYTF.

J is TRBJ2-1 and V is TRBV7-6, with 7 bases matching TRBD1. V shed 5 bases, J shed 3 bases, and the junction held 10 bases outside the gene matches. Germline V gene sequence: CDR1 SGHVS, CDR2 FNYEAQ. The CDR3 is made up of 16 amino acids. The CDR3 DNA follows: TGTGCCAGCAGCACCAGGGACAGTTCCTACTACAATGAGCAGTTCTTC. This encodes CASSTRDSSYYNEQFF.

This clonotype was recorded a few times. This chain connects TRBV20-1 to TRBJ2-2, with 7 bases fitting TRBD1. Germline values: CDR1 DFQATT, CDR2 SNEGSKA (reference sequence). CDR3 length: 14 residues. Unmatched junction bases numbered 3, after V lost 2 bases and J lost 3 bases. The CDR3 is CSARPTGDTGELFF. In DNA, the CDR3 is TGCAGTGCTAGACCTACAGGGGACACCGGGGAGCTGTTTTTT.

This clonotype was picked up a small number of times. This chain connects TRBV10-3 to TRBJ2-7; 8 nucleotides align to TRBD2. The CDR3 has 15 residues. The germline gives CDR1 ENHRY, CDR2 SYGVKD. The V and J ends lost 0 bases and 2 bases, in that order; junction bases with no gene match: 3. The CDR3 loop is CAISESFGGAYEQYF. The DNA for the CDR3 is TGTGCCATCAGTGAGTCGTTCGGGGGGGCCTACGAGCAGTACTTC.

V gene TRBV7-2 combines with J gene TRBJ2-5; 7 bases agree with TRBD2. The ends lost 1 base at V and 1 base at J; junction bases unmatched: 3. Germline values: CDR1 SGHTA, CDR2 FQGNSA. This CDR3 region has 15 residues. The CDR3 spells CASSLVASGQETQYF. The CDR3 coding sequence is TGTGCCAGCAGCTTAGTGGCTAGCGGCCAAGAGACCCAGTACTTC.

This clonotype was recorded at least ten times. The genes are TRBV6-1 and TRBJ1-6, with a tentative D call TRBD1 (5 bases). V lost 2 bases and J lost 6, with 17 bases in between. Germline CDR1 is MNHNS and CDR2 is SASEGT. The CDR3 length is 17 residues. The CDR3 spells CASSEMWGGLSNSPLHF. As DNA, the CDR3 is TGTGCCAGCAGTGAAATGTGGGGGGGGTTGAGTAATTCACCCCTCCACTTT.

This clonotype was found many times. Written as DNA, the CDR3 is TGTGCCAGCAGTTACACTCGCGCGGGCAATGAGCAGTTCTTC. Translating gives CASSYTRAGNEQFF. The gene calls are TRBV6-2 or TRBV6-3 and TRBJ2-1, with D possibly TRBD2 on 5 matching bases. Deletions cut 2 bases from V and 6 bases from J, with 11 bases between. CDR3 length equals 14 residues. Germline CDR1 is MNHEY and CDR2 is SVGEGT.

V gene TRBV11-1 combines with J gene TRBJ2-7, with a tentative D call TRBD1 (6 bases). The V end lost 0 bases, the J end lost 6 bases, and 9 bases lay between the germline ends. This CDR3 comprises 13 residues. Germline V gene lookup returns CDR1 SGHAT and CDR2 FQDESV (reference sequence). For the CDR3, the DNA is TGTGCCAGCAGCTTAGCACAGGGTGGCGAGCAGTACTTC. It is translated as CASSLAQGGEQYF. Full variable domain (rest looked up from reference TRBV11-1 and TRBJ2-7): EAEVAQSPRYKITEKSQAVAFWCDPISGHATLYWYRQILGQGPELLVQFQDESVVDDSQLPKDRFSAERLKGVDSTLKIQPAELGDSAMYLCASSLAQGGEQYFGPGTRLTVT.